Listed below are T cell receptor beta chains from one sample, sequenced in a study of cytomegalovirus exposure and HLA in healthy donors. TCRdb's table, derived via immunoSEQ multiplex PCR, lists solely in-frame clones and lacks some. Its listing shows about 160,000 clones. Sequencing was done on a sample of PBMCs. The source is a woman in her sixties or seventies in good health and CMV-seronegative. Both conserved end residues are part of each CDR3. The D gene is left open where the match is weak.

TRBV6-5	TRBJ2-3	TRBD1	CASSWTGMEDTQYF	TGTGCCAGCAGCTGGACAGGGATGGAAGATACGCAGTATTTT
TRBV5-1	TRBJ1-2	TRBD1	CASSPLPTGNYGYTF	TGCGCCAGCAGCCCTCTACCGACAGGGAACTATGGCTACACCTTC
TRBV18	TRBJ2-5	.	CASSPLRTGGEETQYF	TGTGCCAGCTCACCACTTCGGACAGGAGGGGAAGAGACCCAGTACTTC
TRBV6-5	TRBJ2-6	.	CASSSGYSSGANVLTF	TGTGCCAGCAGTTCTGGGTACAGCTCTGGGGCCAACGTCCTGACTTTC
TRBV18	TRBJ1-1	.	CASSLSQVSDTGAFF	TGTGCCAGCTCACTCTCACAGGTTTCGGACACTGGAGCTTTCTTT
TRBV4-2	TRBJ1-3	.	CASSHPTGGAHSGNTIYF	TGTGCCAGCAGCCACCCAACGGGGGGTGCCCACTCTGGAAACACCATATATTTT
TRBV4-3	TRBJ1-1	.	CASSQDWQAPEAFF	TGCGCCAGCAGCCAAGATTGGCAGGCCCCTGAAGCTTTCTTT
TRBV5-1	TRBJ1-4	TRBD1	CASSKQPGQVSNEKLFF	TGCGCCAGCAGCAAACAACCGGGACAGGTATCTAATGAAAAACTGTTTTTT
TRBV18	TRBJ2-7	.	CASSPSDSSYEQYF	TGTGCCAGCTCACCAAGCGACAGCTCCTACGAGCAGTACTTC
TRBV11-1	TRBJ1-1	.	CASSRGQYTEAFF	TGTGCCAGCAGCCGTGGACAGTACACTGAAGCTTTCTTT
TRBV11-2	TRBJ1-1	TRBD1	CASSSQGYTEAFF	TGTGCCAGCAGCTCACAGGGGTACACTGAAGCTTTCTTT
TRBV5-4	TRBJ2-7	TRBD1	CASSSGARGRYEQYF	TGTGCCAGCAGCTCAGGGGCTAGGGGGCGATACGAGCAGTACTTC
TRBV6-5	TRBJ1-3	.	CASRRGSGNTIYF	TGTGCCAGCAGGAGAGGTTCTGGAAACACCATATATTTT
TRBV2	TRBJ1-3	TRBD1	CASSRDRASGNTIYF	TGTGCCAGCAGTCGGGACAGGGCGTCTGGAAACACCATATATTTT
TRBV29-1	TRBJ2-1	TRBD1	CSVPGTGTNEQFF	TGCAGCGTACCCGGGACAGGTACCAATGAGCAGTTCTTC
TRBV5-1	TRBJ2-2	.	CASSLASSSNTGELFF	TGCGCCAGCAGCTTGGCCTCTAGCTCAAACACCGGGGAGCTGTTTTTT